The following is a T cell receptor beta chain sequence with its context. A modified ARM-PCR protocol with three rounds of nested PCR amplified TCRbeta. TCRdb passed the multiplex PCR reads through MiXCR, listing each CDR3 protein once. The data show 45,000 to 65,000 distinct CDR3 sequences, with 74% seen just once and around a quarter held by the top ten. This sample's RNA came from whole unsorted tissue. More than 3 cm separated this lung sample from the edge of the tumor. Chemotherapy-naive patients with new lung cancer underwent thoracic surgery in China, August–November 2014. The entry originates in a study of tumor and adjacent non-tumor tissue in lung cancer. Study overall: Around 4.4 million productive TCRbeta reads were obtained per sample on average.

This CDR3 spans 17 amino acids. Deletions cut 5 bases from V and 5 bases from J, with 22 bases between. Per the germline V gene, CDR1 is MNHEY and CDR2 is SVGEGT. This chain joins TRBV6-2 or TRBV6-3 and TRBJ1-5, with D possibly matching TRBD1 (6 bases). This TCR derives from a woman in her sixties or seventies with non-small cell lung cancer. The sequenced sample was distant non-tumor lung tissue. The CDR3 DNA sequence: TGTGCCAGCAGTCTAACCCGGACGGGGGCGGGGGATCAGCCCCAGCATTTT. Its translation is CASSLTRTGAGDQPQHF.